This entry describes one T cell receptor beta chain. Its antigen is currently unknown. These data are taken from a study of cytomegalovirus exposure and HLA in healthy donors. Overall study results and limits: CMV serostatus was the only immune exposure information that was available.

The PCR had 60 Vbeta and 13 Jbeta primers. The data were produced by immunoSEQ multiplex PCR, yet TCRdb's version contains in-frame clones alone and is incomplete. This table has 180,000 or so clones, around 80% appearing once. After removal of 3 bases from V and 7 bases from J, the junction contained 9 bases not matched to a gene. The CDR3 spans 15 residues. Germline V gene lookup returns CDR1 MNHNS and CDR2 SASEGT. This TCR was recovered from a woman in her twenties or thirties in good health and CMV-seronegative. The chain links TRBV6-1 to TRBJ1-5, with 7 positions matching TRBD1. Sequenced: PBMCs. CDR3 in DNA: TGTGCCAGCAGTGACCCACAGGGGACAAGGCAGCCCCAGCATTTT. Residues: CASSDPQGTRQPQHF.